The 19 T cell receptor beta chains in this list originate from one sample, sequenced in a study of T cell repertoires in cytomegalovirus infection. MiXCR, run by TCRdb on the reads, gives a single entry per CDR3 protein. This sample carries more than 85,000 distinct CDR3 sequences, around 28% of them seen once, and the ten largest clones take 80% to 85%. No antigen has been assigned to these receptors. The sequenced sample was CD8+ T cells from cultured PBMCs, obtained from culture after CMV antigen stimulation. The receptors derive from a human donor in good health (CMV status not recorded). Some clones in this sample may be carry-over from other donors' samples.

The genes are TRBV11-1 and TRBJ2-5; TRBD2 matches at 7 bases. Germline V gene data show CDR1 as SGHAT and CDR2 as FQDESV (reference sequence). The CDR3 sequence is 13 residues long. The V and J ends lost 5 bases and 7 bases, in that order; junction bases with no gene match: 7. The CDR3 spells CASSGGTTGTQYF. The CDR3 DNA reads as TGTGCCAGCAGCGGCGGGACTACCGGGACCCAGTACTTC.

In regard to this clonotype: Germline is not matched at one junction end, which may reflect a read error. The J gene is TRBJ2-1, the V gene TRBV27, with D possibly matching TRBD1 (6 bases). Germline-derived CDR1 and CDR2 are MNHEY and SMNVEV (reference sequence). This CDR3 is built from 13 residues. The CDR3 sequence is CASSFGRGDEQFF. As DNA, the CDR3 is TGTGCCAGCAGTTTCGGCAGGGGCGATGAGCAGTTCTTT.

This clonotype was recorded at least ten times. CDR3 region: CASSPSPQPQHF. The CDR3, as DNA: TGTGCCAGCAGCCCTTCGCCTCAGCCCCAGCATTTT. The V and J genes are TRBV7-2 and TRBJ1-5, with no clear D. Germline loops: CDR1 SGHTA, CDR2 FQGNSA. V shed 5 bases and J shed 6 bases, with 8 bases lying between them. The CDR3 is 12 amino acids.

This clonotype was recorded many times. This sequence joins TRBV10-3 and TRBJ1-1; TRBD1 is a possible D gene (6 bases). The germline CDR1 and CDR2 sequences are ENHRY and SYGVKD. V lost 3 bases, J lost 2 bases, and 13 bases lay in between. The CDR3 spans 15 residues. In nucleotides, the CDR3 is TGTGCCATCAGTGATGCCGGGACAATAAACACTGAAGCTTTCTTT. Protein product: CAISDAGTINTEAFF.

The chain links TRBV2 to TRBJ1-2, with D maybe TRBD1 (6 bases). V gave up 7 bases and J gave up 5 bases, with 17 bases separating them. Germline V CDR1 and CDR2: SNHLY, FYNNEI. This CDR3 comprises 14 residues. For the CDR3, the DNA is TGTGCCAGCAACCAGGGGACAAATTTTTATGGCTACACCTTC. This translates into CASNQGTNFYGYTF.

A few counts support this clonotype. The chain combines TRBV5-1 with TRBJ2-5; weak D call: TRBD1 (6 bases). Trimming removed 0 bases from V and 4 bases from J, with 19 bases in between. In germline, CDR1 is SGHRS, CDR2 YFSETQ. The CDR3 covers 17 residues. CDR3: CASSLGLMTGGVETQYF. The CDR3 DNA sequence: TGCGCCAGCAGCTTGGGCCTAATGACAGGCGGTGTAGAGACCCAGTACTTC.

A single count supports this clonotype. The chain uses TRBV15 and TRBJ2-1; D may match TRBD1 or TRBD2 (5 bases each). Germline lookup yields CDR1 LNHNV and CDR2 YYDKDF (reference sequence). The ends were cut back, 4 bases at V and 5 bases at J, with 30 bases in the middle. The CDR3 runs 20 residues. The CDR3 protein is CATSTTTQWVEGRTNNEQFF. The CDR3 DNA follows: TGTGCCACCAGCACCACCACCCAATGGGTAGAGGGGCGCACCAACAATGAGCAGTTCTTC.

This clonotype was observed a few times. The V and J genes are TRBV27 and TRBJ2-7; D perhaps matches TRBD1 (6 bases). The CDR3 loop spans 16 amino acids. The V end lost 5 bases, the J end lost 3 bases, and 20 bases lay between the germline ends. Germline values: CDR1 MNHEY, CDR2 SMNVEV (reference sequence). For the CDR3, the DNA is TGTGCCAGCAGTCCCTCCACAGGGTCCCTCTTCTACGAGCAGTACTTC. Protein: CASSPSTGSLFYEQYF.

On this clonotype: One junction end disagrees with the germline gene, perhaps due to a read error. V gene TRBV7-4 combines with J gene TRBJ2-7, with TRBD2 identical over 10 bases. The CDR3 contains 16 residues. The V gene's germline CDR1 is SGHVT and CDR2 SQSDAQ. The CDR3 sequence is CVSSLWVAGGSYEQYF. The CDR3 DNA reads TGTGTCAGCAGCTTGTGGGTAGCGGGGGGATCCTACGAGCAGTACTTC.

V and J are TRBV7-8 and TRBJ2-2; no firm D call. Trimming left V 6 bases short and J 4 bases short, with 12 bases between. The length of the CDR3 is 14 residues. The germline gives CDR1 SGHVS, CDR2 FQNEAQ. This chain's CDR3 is CASRLTVITGELFF. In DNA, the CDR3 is TGTGCCAGCAGATTAACAGTAATCACCGGGGAGCTGTTTTTT. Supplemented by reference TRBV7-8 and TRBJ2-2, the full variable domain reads GAGVSQSPRYKVAKRGQDVALRCDPISGHVSLFWYQQALGQGPEFLTYFQNEAQLDKSGLPSDRFFAERPEGSVSTLKIQRTQQEDSAVYLCASRLTVITGELFFGEGSRLTVL.

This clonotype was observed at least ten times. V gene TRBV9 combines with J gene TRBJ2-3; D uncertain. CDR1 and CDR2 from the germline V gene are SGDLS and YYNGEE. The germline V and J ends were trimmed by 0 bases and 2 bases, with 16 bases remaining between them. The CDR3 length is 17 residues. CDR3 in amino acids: CASSVAPQPAYTDTQYF. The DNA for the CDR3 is TGTGCCAGCAGCGTAGCGCCCCAGCCGGCCTACACAGATACGCAGTATTTT. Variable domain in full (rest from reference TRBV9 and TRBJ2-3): DSGVTQTPKHLITATGQRVTLRCSPRSGDLSVYWYQQSLDQGLQFLIQYYNGEERAKGNILERFSAQQFPDLHSELNLSSLELGDSALYFCASSVAPQPAYTDTQYFGPGTRLTVL.

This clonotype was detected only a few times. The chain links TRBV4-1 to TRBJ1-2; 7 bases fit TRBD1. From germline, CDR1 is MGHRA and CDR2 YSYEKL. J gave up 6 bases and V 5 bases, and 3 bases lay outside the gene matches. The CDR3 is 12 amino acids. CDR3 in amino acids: CASSATGDGYTF. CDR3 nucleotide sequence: TGCGCCAGCAGCGCCACAGGGGATGGCTACACCTTC.

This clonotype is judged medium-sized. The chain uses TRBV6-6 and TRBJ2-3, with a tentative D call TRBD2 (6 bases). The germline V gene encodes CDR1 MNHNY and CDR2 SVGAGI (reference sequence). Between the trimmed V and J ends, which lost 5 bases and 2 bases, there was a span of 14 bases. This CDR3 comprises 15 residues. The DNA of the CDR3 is TGTGCCAGCAGTCAAAATAGCGGAAACACAGATACGCAGTATTTT. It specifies CASSQNSGNTDTQYF.

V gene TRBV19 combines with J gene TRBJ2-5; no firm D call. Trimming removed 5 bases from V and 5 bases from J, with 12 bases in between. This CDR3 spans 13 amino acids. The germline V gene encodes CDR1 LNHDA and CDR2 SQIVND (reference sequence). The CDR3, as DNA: TGTGCCAGTAGTTGGGGAATTGTCGAGACCCAGTACTTC. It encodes CASSWGIVETQYF.

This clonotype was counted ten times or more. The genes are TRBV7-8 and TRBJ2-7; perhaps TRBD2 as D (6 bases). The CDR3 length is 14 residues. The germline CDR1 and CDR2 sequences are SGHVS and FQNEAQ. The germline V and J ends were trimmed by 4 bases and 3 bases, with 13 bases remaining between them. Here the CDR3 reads CASSSLGLSYEQYF. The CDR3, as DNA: TGTGCCAGCAGCTCTCTGGGACTCAGCTACGAGCAGTACTTC. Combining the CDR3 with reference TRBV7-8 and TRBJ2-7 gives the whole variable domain GAGVSQSPRYKVAKRGQDVALRCDPISGHVSLFWYQQALGQGPEFLTYFQNEAQLDKSGLPSDRFFAERPEGSVSTLKIQRTQQEDSAVYLCASSSLGLSYEQYFGPGTRLTVT.

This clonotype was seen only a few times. As DNA, the CDR3 is TGTGCCAGCAGCGTAGGGACAGGGGGCGGGGACTCCTACGAGCAGTACTTC. Translation: CASSVGTGGGDSYEQYF. The chain employs TRBV7-9 and TRBJ2-7, with TRBD1 identical over 12 bases. V trimming: 5 bases; J trimming: 0 bases; junction bases outside the gene matches: 8. The CDR3 length is 17 residues. The germline gives CDR1 SEHNR, CDR2 FQNEAQ (reference sequence).

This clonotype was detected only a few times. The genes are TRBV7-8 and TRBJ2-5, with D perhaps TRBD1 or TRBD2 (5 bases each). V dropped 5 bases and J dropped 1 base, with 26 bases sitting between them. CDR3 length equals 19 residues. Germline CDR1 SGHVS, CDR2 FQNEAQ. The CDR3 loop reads CASSLTVLDPLGAQETQYF. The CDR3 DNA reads TGTGCCAGCAGCCTTACTGTCCTAGATCCCCTCGGGGCCCAAGAGACCCAGTACTTC.

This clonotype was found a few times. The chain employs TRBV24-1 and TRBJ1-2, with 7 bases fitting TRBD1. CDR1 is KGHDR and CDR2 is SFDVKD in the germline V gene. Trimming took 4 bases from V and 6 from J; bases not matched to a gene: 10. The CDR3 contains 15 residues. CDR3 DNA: TGTGCCACCAGTGACCCGGACAGGCCCCGGAATGGCTACACCTTC. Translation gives CATSDPDRPRNGYTF.

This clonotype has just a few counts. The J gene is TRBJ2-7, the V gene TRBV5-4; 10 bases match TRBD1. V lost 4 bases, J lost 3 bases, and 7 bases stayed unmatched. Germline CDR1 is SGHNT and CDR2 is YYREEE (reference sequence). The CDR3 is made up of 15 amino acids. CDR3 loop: CASSIPGQGIYEQYF. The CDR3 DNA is TGTGCCAGCAGCATACCGGGACAGGGGATCTACGAGCAGTACTTC.